This T cell receptor beta chain is drawn from a study of a mutant IDH1 vaccine in newly diagnosed glioma. Assay used: immunoSEQ multiplex PCR; TCRdb lists only in-frame clones, some missing. This sample has about 94,000 clones; roughly 91% occur once, and the top ten carry roughly 0.81%. Time point in this sample: week 47, end of study. Alongside topical imiquimod, each dose of vaccine comprised 300 ug of mutant IDH1 20-mer peptide. Note on this clone: The antigen is not known.

Trimming at V came to 6 bases and at J to 2 bases, leaving 4 bases not matched to a gene. This CDR3 contains 14 residues. Germline-derived CDR1 and CDR2 are WSHSY and SAAADI. The sequencing here drew on PBMCs, taken from a glioma patient whose treatment included an IDH1 peptide vaccine. The V and J genes are TRBV10-2 and TRBJ2-5; TRBD1 matches at 9 bases. This clonotype was obtained from a woman aged 50 to 60 with glioma. The CDR3: CASRGQGGQETQYF. The CDR3 DNA is TGCGCCAGCAGGGGACAGGGAGGACAAGAGACCCAGTACTTC.